Reported below is one T cell receptor beta chain. The data were produced by immunoSEQ multiplex PCR, yet TCRdb's version contains in-frame clones alone and is incomplete. This sample has more than 85,000 clones; 85% to 90% occur once, and the top ten carry around 1.1%. V shed 6 bases and J 3 bases; nucleotides not matched to a gene: 9. The CDR3 consists of 16 residues. Germline values: CDR1 SGDLS, CDR2 YYNGEE. The entry originates in a study of blood T cell repertoires in COVID-19. Study-level information: Specimens from acute and convalescent COVID-19 originated in the United States, Italy and Spain. PBMCs, B-cell-depleted T cells, or T cells were the source of the cDNA or gDNA that made up the material.

The rearrangement links TRBV9 to TRBJ2-1; 10 bases are a match to TRBD2. The TCR originated in a human donor in a cohort sampled during active COVID-19. The sample taken for sequencing was peripheral blood. This CDR3 reads CASTPDASGGYNEQFF. The CDR3 DNA sequence: TGTGCCAGCACACCTGACGCTAGCGGGGGCTACAATGAGCAGTTCTTC. The full variable domain, rest sourced from reference TRBV9 and TRBJ2-1, is DSGVTQTPKHLITATGQRVTLRCSPRSGDLSVYWYQQSLDQGLQFLIQYYNGEERAKGNILERFSAQQFPDLHSELNLSSLELGDSALYFCASTPDASGGYNEQFFGPGTRLTVL.